Listed below are T cell receptor beta chains from one sample, sequenced in a study of T cells in tuberculosis. Only in-frame clones appear in the TCRdb table, and some are missing; sequencing was by immunoSEQ multiplex PCR. The sample contains about 30,000 clones, approximately 90% of which appear only once. This material consisted of PBMCs, taken at tuberculosis diagnosis. Receptors originate from an adult with tuberculosis. Each CDR3 is given without its conserved first and last residue. Part of the rows lack a size; the others show once, few, many or a class for expanded clones.

j_call,v_call,clone_size,cdr3_aa
TRBJ2-6,TRBV5-1,NA,ASSSTGGANVLT
TRBJ1-2,TRBV27,NA,ASSLSLDSLYGYT
TRBJ2-6,TRBV6-1,NA,ASASSPGANVLT
TRBJ1-2,TRBV28,NA,ASNPGARWDGYT
TRBJ1-2,TRBV12-2,NA,ASRLYPPGNYGYT
TRBJ2-3,TRBV14,NA,ASSQGASGGADTQY
TRBJ1-3,TRBV30,once,AWVTGFDTIY
TRBJ1-6,TRBV4-3,NA,ASSQDHALGQGARSPLH
TRBJ2-6,TRBV11-2,few,ASSGRGSGANVLT
TRBJ1-1,TRBV2,NA,ASKGLGITEAF
TRBJ1-5,TRBV28,once,ASRGGLRQGYQPQH
TRBJ1-1,TRBV4-2,few,ASSQGDRDTEAF
TRBJ2-1,TRBV6-5,NA,ASSYGTSGYNEQF
TRBJ2-3,TRBV25-1,NA,ASSPLVDLSTDTQY
TRBJ2-7,TRBV10-1,NA,ASSDSRGFEQY
TRBJ2-7,TRBV4-3,NA,ASSQERNRRQY
TRBJ2-1,TRBV2,NA,ATGRGYEQF
TRBJ2-7,TRBV5-6,once,ASSSGFHEQY
TRBJ1-1,TRBV6-5,NA,ASSTSGVAEAF
TRBJ2-7,TRBV10-3,NA,AISDRAISYEQY
TRBJ1-2,TRBV14,NA,ASSQDQYQGRATRGYT
TRBJ1-1,TRBV30,NA,AWRAGEYTEAF
TRBJ2-7,TRBV4-3,NA,ASSPDTSSSGVKY
TRBJ2-5,TRBV11-3,NA,ASSATSGKETQY
TRBJ2-1,TRBV7-3,once,ASSTQGAGASNEQF
TRBJ1-2,TRBV5-6,NA,ASSLGPGKYYGYT
TRBJ2-5,TRBV4-1,NA,ASSQDLMAGGETQY
TRBJ2-6,TRBV6-4,NA,ASSDGRSGANVLT
TRBJ1-4,TRBV4-3,NA,ASSQDWGQGENEKLF
TRBJ2-4,TRBV18,NA,ASSPDGKLLAKNIQY
TRBJ2-3,TRBV7-3,NA,ASSPGTSGGPGGDTQY
TRBJ2-7,TRBV10-2,NA,ATDRGGNEQY
TRBJ1-6,TRBV6-6,NA,ASLESNSPLH
TRBJ2-2,TRBV9,NA,ASSVNSLVPNTGELF
TRBJ1-2,TRBV5-1,NA,ASSQGQGVVYGYT